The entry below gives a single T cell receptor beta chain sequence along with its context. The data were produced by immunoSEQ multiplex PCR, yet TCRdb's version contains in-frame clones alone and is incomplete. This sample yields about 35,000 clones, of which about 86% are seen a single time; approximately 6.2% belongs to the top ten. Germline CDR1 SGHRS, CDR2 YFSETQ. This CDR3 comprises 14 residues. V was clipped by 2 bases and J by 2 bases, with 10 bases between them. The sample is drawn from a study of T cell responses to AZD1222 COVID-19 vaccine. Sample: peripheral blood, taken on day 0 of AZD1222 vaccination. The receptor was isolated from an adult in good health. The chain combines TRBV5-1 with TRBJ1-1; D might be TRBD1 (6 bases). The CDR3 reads CASSFRQVNTEAFF. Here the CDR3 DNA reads TGCGCCAGCAGCTTCCGACAGGTTAACACTGAAGCTTTCTTT.